Below, 10 T cell receptor beta chains from the same sample are listed, as sequenced in a study of T cell responses to AZD1222 COVID-19 vaccine. Sequenced by immunoSEQ multiplex PCR; TCRdb stores in-frame clones only, minus some. The profile shows some 130,000 clones, about nine tenths of them singletons. The material was peripheral blood, obtained on day 0 of AZD1222 vaccination. All receptors derive from an adult in good health.

The rearrangement links TRBV6-5 to TRBJ1-4, with D unclear. The CDR3 loop spans 13 amino acids. Germline-derived CDR1 and CDR2 are MNHEY and SVGAGI. Trimming took 6 bases from V and 5 from J, leaving 10 bases between them. CDR3 in DNA: TGTGCCAGCAGGCGACGGGGAAATGAAAAACTGTTTTTT. It yields the protein CASRRRGNEKLFF.

The V and J genes are TRBV29-1 and TRBJ2-1; D uncertain. Per germline, CDR1 SQVTM and CDR2 ANQGSEA. Between the trimmed V and J ends, which lost 3 bases and 8 bases, there was a span of 11 bases. The CDR3 consists of 12 residues. CDR3: CSVEFEVDEQFF. CDR3 DNA sequence: TGCAGCGTTGAGTTTGAGGTGGATGAGCAGTTCTTC.

As for this clone: At one boundary the junction diverges from the germline segment, which might be a read error. V and J are TRBV6-1 and TRBJ2-7; 8 bases fit TRBD1. The CDR3 contains 12 residues. Germline loops: CDR1 MNHNS, CDR2 SASEGT. The CDR3 DNA reads as TGTGCCAGCAGTGAAAGCTTACAGGGGGTTCTCTTC. Amino acid sequence: CASSESLQGVLF.

The V call is TRBV3-1 (or the pseudogene TRBV3-2), the J call TRBJ2-1; 11 nucleotides line up with TRBD2. The germline gives CDR1 LGHDT, CDR2 YNNKEL (reference sequence). The length of the CDR3 is 14 residues. Losses at the gene ends were 4 bases for V and 9 bases for J; bases not matched to a gene: 5. DNA for the CDR3: TGTGCCAGCAGCCCTAGCGGGGGGTTTAGTGAGCAGTTCTTC. Residues: CASSPSGGFSEQFF.

The V and J genes are TRBV24-1 and TRBJ2-1; perhaps TRBD1 as D (7 bases). CDR1 KGHDR and CDR2 SFDVKD come from the germline V gene. Between the trimmed V and J ends, which lost 3 bases and 4 bases, there was a span of 15 bases. The CDR3 length is 16 residues. DNA for the CDR3: TGTGCCACCAGTGATCCCAGGGGGGCCTCGTACAATGAGCAGTTCTTC. This encodes CATSDPRGASYNEQFF.

This clone was recorded only once. The chain links TRBV7-9 to TRBJ1-1; D might be TRBD1 (5 bases). With 6 bases removed from V and 3 bases from J, the gap between germline ends came to 11 bases. The CDR3 runs 13 residues. Looked up from germline, CDR1 is SEHNR and CDR2 is FQNEAQ (reference sequence). This CDR3 reads CASRIMGDTEAFF. CDR3 nucleotides: TGTGCCAGCAGGATTATGGGGGACACTGAAGCTTTCTTT. The entire variable domain, with the rest obtained from reference TRBV7-9 and TRBJ1-1, is as follows: DTGVSQNPRHKITKRGQNVTFRCDPISEHNRLYWYRQTLGQGPEFLTYFQNEAQLEKSRLLSDRFSAERPKGSFSTLEIQRTEQGDSAMYLCASRIMGDTEAFFGQGTRLTVV.

Remarks on this clone: Germline and junction disagree at one end, which may indicate a read error. The rearrangement uses TRBV7-8 and TRBJ1-1; 9 bases match TRBD1. Germline CDR1 SGHVS, CDR2 FQNEAQ. The CDR3 consists of 14 residues. The CDR3: CASSPGQGNAEAFF. CDR3 DNA sequence: TGTGCCAGCAGCCCAGGACAGGGGAACGCTGAAGCTTTCTTT.

The chain carries TRBV7-9 and TRBJ2-7; D may be TRBD2 (6 bases). The V end was cut by 7 bases, the J end by 6 bases, with 19 bases between. This CDR3 comprises 14 residues. CDR1 is SEHNR, CDR2 FQNEAQ, per germline (reference sequence). The CDR3 nucleotides are TGTGCCAGCACTTCCCAAGCGGGTCTCGCCGAGCAGTACTTC. Its protein product is CASTSQAGLAEQYF. The full variable domain, in which reference TRBV7-9 and TRBJ2-7 provide the parts outside the CDR3, is DTGVSQNPRHKITKRGQNVTFRCDPISEHNRLYWYRQTLGQGPEFLTYFQNEAQLEKSRLLSDRFSAERPKGSFSTLEIQRTEQGDSAMYLCASTSQAGLAEQYFGPGTRLTVT.

The rearrangement uses TRBV20-1 and TRBJ2-1; D may be TRBD2 (7 bases). The V end was cut by 3 bases, the J end by 6 bases, with 21 bases between. The germline V gene has CDR1 DFQATT and CDR2 SNEGSKA (reference sequence). CDR3 length: 16 residues. The CDR3 DNA follows: TGCAGTGCTAGTAAGGGGAGGGGATGGGGGCTCAATGAGCAGTTCTTC. Its protein is CSASKGRGWGLNEQFF.

V is TRBV6-6 and J is TRBJ2-2; D gene uncertain. Germline V gives CDR1 MNHNY, CDR2 SVGAGI (reference sequence). The CDR3 totals 14 residues. V gave up 10 bases and J gave up 0 bases, with 12 bases separating them. Written as DNA, the CDR3 is TGTGCCATCAAGATGGGGTCGAACACCGGGGAGCTGTTTTTT. This sequence encodes CAIKMGSNTGELFF.